One sample yielded the 10 T cell receptor beta chains listed below, sequenced in a study of regulatory dendritic cells for organ transplantation. For these TCRs, the target antigens are not known. CFSE-labeled sorted T cells met regulatory or mature dendritic cells for less than 6 days. TCRdb's copy holds only in-frame clones and misses some; the assay was immunoSEQ multiplex PCR. This table has 20,000 or so clones, 70% to 85% appearing once. Specimen: memory CD4+ T cells from blood cultured with regulatory dendritic cells. Regarding subset: CD45RO+ memory T cells. The receptors originated from a human donor in good health.

The rearrangement links TRBV4-2 to TRBJ2-5; perhaps TRBD1 as D (5 bases). This CDR3 comprises 14 residues. The germline V and J ends were trimmed by 0 bases and 4 bases, with 9 bases remaining between them. Germline CDR1 LGHNA, CDR2 YNFKEQ. CDR3 loop: CASSQDSRGETQYF. The CDR3 coding sequence is TGTGCCAGCAGCCAAGACTCAAGGGGAGAGACCCAGTACTTC.

The chain links TRBV9 to TRBJ1-3, with TRBD1 matching over 7 bases. The length of the CDR3 is 14 residues. V gave up 4 bases and J gave up 0 bases; unmatched junction bases: 1. Germline V lookup: CDR1 SGDLS, CDR2 YYNGEE. DNA for the CDR3: TGTGCCAGCAGCCGGGACAGCTCTGGAAACACCATATATTTT. Translation gives CASSRDSSGNTIYF.

In its sample, this clone was seen once. V and J are TRBV18 and TRBJ1-1; D remains ambiguous. From germline, CDR1 is KGHSH and CDR2 LQKENI. This CDR3 spans 15 amino acids. Trimming took 5 bases from V and 4 from J, leaving 17 bases between them. The CDR3, as DNA: TGTGCCAGCTCATCTGAGAGGTTTAGCGGCACTGAAGCTTTCTTT. It yields the protein CASSSERFSGTEAFF. The whole variable domain, filled in from reference TRBV18 and TRBJ1-1, reads NAGVMQNPRHLVRRRGQEARLRCSPMKGHSHVYWYRQLPEEGLKFMVYLQKENIIDESGMPKERFSAEFPKEGPSILRIQQVVRGDSAAYFCASSSERFSGTEAFFGQGTRLTVV.

The CDR3 nucleotides read TGTGCCAGCAGCCGCACGGGGGGTTCTCACTACGAGCAGTACTTC. This codes for CASSRTGGSHYEQYF. The chain is built from TRBV6-5 and TRBJ2-7; TRBD2 agrees at 7 bases. CDR1 is MNHEY and CDR2 is SVGAGI in the germline V gene. V shed 6 bases and J 3 bases; nucleotides not matched to a gene: 11. This CDR3 has 15 amino acids.

The rearrangement uses TRBV6-4 and TRBJ2-7; TRBD1 is a possible D gene (5 bases). Germline-derived CDR1 and CDR2 are MRHNA and SNTAGT. This CDR3 contains 13 residues. V was shortened by 0 bases and J by 6 bases, with 9 bases between the two germline ends. Written as DNA, the CDR3 is TGTGCCAGCAGTGACTCGGACCAGGGCGAGCAGTACTTC. Translation gives CASSDSDQGEQYF.

The rearrangement links TRBV6-5 to TRBJ2-2, with D unclear. CDR1 and CDR2 from the germline V gene are MNHEY and SVGAGI. The V end was cut by 6 bases, the J end by 0 bases, with 5 bases between. The CDR3 is made up of 13 amino acids. The CDR3 loop reads CASRDPNTGELFF. CDR3 DNA: TGTGCCAGCAGGGATCCGAACACCGGGGAGCTGTTTTTT.

On this clone itself: One junction end disagrees with the germline gene, perhaps due to a read error. The rearrangement joins TRBV7-7 to TRBJ2-1; the match to TRBD2 covers 9 bases. Germline V gives CDR1 SSHAT, CDR2 FNYEAQ (reference sequence). The CDR3 loop spans 15 amino acids. DNA of the CDR3: TGTGCTAGCAGCCAAGCGGGAGGACTATCGAATGAGCAGTTCTTC. This codes for CASSQAGGLSNEQFF.

This rearrangement joins TRBV9 to TRBJ2-2, with D tentatively TRBD1 (5 bases). The CDR3 spans 15 residues. The V end was cut by 0 bases, the J end by 5 bases, with 11 bases between. The V gene's germline CDR1 is SGDLS and CDR2 YYNGEE. CDR3 in amino acids: CASSVAITGTGELFF. DNA of the CDR3: TGTGCCAGCAGCGTAGCCATTACAGGAACCGGGGAGCTGTTTTTT.

The chain carries TRBV5-1 and TRBJ1-4; TRBD1 aligns across 7 bases. CDR3 length: 16 amino acids. J lost 6 bases, V lost 3 bases, and 11 bases had no gene match. In germline, CDR1 is SGHRS, CDR2 YFSETQ. The CDR3 loop reads CASSSGEQGWDEKLFF. The CDR3 DNA sequence: TGCGCCAGCAGCTCAGGGGAACAGGGGTGGGATGAAAAACTGTTTTTT.

The chain couples TRBV5-5 to TRBJ2-7, with D uncertain. The V gene lost 3 bases and the J gene lost 2 bases, with 9 bases spanning the gap. The CDR3 extends over 13 amino acids. CDR1 SGHKS and CDR2 YYEKEE come from the germline V gene (reference sequence). The DNA for the CDR3 is TGTGCCAGCAGCTGGTACGGAGCCTACGAGCAGTACTTC. Translated: CASSWYGAYEQYF.